The rows below give T cell receptor beta chains drawn from one sample of a study of beta chain features in type 1 diabetes. The repertoire was sequenced with immunoSEQ multiplex PCR; TCRdb's copy has only in-frame clones and lacks some. The sample has 250,000 to 350,000 clones, roughly an eighth seen once. Material for sequencing was naive CD4+ T cells from blood. The receptors stem from a man aged 30-40 years with type 1 diabetes. CDR3s include the opening cysteine and the closing phenylalanine or tryptophan. D genes are given only for firm matches. Size is stated for part of the rows, as once, few or many counts, or as a class when the clone is expanded.

TRBJ2-2 TRBD2 NA 15 TRBV11-3 CASSPGLAGAGELFF TGTGCCAGCAGCCCGGGACTAGCGGGAGCCGGGGAGCTGTTTTTT
TRBJ1-4 TRBD1 NA 13 TRBV18 CASSPGQGEKLFF TGTGCCAGCTCACCAGGACAGGGTGAAAAACTGTTTTTT
TRBJ2-2 TRBD2 few 17 TRBV7-9 CASSSRTSGANTGELFF TGTGCCAGCAGCTCCCGGACTAGCGGAGCCAACACCGGGGAGCTGTTTTTT
TRBJ1-2 TRBD1 few 14 TRBV6-5 CASSYSEGADGYTF TGTGCCAGCAGTTACAGTGAGGGGGCAGACGGCTACACCTTC
TRBJ1-2 TRBD1 few 15 TRBV9 CASSPRTGVQDGYTF TGTGCCAGCAGCCCCCGGACAGGAGTACAAGATGGCTACACCTTC
TRBJ2-7 NA NA 11 TRBV14 CASSQAVEQYF TGTGCCAGCAGCCAAGCCGTAGAGCAGTACTTC
TRBJ2-5 NA few 15 TRBV19 CASSIGTFPEETQYF TGTGCCAGTAGTATAGGGACTTTTCCCGAAGAGACCCAGTACTTC
TRBJ2-5 NA NA 12 TRBV5-4 CASSLPRETQYF TGTGCCAGCAGCTTGCCGCGGGAGACCCAGTACTTC
TRBJ2-5 TRBD2 NA 16 TRBV30 CAWSSSSGRGGETQYF TGTGCCTGGAGTTCCTCTAGCGGGAGAGGTGGGGAGACCCAGTACTTC
TRBJ2-3 TRBD1 NA 18 TRBV4-1 CASSQDPTTGDRTDTQYF TGCGCCAGCAGCCAAGATCCTACGACAGGGGACCGCACAGATACGCAGTATTTT
TRBJ2-6 NA few 13 TRBV30 CAWEDSGANVLTF TGTGCCTGGGAGGACTCTGGGGCCAACGTCCTGACTTTC
TRBJ2-1 NA few 16 TRBV9 CASSASGDVSYNEQFF TGTGCCAGCAGCGCCTCAGGGGATGTCTCCTACAATGAGCAGTTCTTC
TRBJ1-5 NA NA 15 TRBV6-5 CASSYSIGVGQPQHF TGTGCCAGCAGTTACTCGATAGGGGTGGGTCAGCCCCAGCATTTT
TRBJ1-5 TRBD1 few 13 TRBV6-4 CASWDRTNQPQHF TGTGCCAGTTGGGACAGGACAAATCAGCCCCAGCATTTT
TRBJ2-7 NA few 13 TRBV5-1 CASSVTYSYEQYF TGCGCCAGCAGCGTTACATATTCCTACGAGCAGTACTTC